The sequence of this TCR beta chain was determined in a study of blood T cell repertoires in COVID-19. Measured with immunoSEQ multiplex PCR; TCRdb has only the in-frame clones, and not every one. The data contain around 230,000 clones, 88% of them singletons. All recovered Cohort 3 donors got two negative PCRs, got clearance, or saw symptom resolution. The receptor comes from a woman aged 30 to 39 who had recovered from COVID-19. The sequenced sample consisted of PBMCs or T cells enriched from blood (not recorded which).

The DNA of the CDR3 is TGTGCCAGTCGGTATGGGGGGGAAGGAACTGAAGCTTTCTTT. This translates into CASRYGGEGTEAFF. The chain has TRBV19 and TRBJ1-1; D may be TRBD1 (5 bases). Germline V gene sequence: CDR1 LNHDA, CDR2 SQIVND (reference sequence). The CDR3 has 14 amino acids. Trimming left V 8 bases short and J 5 bases short, with 18 bases between.